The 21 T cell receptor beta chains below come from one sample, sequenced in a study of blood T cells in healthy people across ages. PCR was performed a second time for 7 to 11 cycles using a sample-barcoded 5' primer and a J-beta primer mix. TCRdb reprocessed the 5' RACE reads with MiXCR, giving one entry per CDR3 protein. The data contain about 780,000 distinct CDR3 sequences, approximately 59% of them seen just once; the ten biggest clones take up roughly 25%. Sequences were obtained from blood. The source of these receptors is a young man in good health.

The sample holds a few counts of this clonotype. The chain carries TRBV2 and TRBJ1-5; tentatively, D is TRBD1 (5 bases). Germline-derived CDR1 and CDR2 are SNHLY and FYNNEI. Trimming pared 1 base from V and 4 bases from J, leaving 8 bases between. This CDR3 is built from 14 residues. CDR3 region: CASSEGGINQPQHF. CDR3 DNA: TGTGCCAGCAGTGAAGGGGGGATAAATCAGCCCCAGCATTTT.

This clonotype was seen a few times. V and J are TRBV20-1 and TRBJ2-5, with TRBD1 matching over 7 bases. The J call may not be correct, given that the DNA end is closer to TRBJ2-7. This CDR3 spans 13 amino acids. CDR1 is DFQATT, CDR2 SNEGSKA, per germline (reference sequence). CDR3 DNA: TGCAGTGCTGCCGGGACAGACCTCTACGAGCAGTACTTC. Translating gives CSAAGTDLYEQYF.

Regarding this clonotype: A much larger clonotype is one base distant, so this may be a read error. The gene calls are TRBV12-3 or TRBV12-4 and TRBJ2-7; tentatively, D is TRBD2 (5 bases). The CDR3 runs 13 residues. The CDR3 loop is CTSSLKGAYEQYF. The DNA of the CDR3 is TGTACCAGCAGTTTAAAGGGAGCCTACGAGCAGTACTTC.

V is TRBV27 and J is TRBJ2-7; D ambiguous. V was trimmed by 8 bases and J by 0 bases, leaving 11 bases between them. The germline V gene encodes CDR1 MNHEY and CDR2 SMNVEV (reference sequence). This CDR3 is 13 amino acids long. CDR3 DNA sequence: TGTGCCAGCGGGTTCGGTTTCTCCTACGAGCAGTACTTC. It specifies CASGFGFSYEQYF.

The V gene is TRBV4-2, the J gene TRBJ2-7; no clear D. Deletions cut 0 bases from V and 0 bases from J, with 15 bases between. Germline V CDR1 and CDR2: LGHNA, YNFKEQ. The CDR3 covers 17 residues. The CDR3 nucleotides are TGTGCCAGCAGCCAAGAAAAAACAGCCGCTAGCTCCTACGAGCAGTACTTC. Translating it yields CASSQEKTAASSYEQYF.

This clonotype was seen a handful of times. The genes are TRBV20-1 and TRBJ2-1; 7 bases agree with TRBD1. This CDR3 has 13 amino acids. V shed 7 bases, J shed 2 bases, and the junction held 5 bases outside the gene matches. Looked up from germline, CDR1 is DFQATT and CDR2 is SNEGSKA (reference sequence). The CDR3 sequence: CSGRDSTYNEQFF. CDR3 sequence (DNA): TGCAGTGGCCGGGACAGCACCTACAATGAGCAGTTCTTC.

The chain's CDR3 is CSVEGGEEQYF. CDR3 DNA sequence: TGCAGCGTTGAAGGCGGGGAGGAGCAGTACTTC. This rearrangement joins TRBV29-1 to TRBJ2-4; the D gene is possibly TRBD2 (6 bases). The ends were cut back, 1 base at V and 13 bases at J, with 11 bases in the middle. Germline-derived CDR1 and CDR2 are SQVTM and ANQGSEA. The CDR3 is 11 residues long.

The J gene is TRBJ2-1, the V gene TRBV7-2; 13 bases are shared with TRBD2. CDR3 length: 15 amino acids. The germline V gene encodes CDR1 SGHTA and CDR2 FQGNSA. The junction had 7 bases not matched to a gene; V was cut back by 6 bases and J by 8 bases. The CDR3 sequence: CASRLGLAGVYEQFF. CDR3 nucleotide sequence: TGTGCCAGCAGGCTAGGACTAGCGGGGGTCTATGAGCAGTTCTTC. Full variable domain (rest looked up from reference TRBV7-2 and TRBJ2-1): GAGVSQSPSNKVTEKGKDVELRCDPISGHTALYWYRQSLGQGLEFLIYFQGNSAPDKSGLPSDRFSAERTGGSVSTLTIQRTQQEDSAVYLCASRLGLAGVYEQFFGPGTRLTVL.

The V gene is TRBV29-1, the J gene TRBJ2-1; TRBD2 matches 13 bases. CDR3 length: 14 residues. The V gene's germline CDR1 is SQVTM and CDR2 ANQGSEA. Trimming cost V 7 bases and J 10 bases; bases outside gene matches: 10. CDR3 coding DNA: TGCAGCGCATCCACTAGCGGGGGGGCAAGGGAGCAGTTCTTC. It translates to CSASTSGGAREQFF.

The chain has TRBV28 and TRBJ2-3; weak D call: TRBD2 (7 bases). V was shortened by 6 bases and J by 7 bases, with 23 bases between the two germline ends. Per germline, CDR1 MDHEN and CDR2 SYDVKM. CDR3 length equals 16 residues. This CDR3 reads CASSRRSRGQGNTQYF. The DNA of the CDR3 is TGTGCCAGCAGCCGCCGGTCGCGGGGGCAGGGAAATACGCAGTATTTT. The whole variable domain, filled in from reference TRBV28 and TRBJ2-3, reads DVKVTQSSRYLVKRTGEKVFLECVQDMDHENMFWYRQDPGLGLRLIYFSYDVKMKEKGDIPEGYSVSREKKERFSLILESASTNQTSMYLCASSRRSRGQGNTQYFGPGTRLTVL.

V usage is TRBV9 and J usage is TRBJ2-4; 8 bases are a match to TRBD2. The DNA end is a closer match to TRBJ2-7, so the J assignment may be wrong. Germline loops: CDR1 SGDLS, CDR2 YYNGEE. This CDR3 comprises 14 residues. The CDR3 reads CASSVGSGGDEQYF. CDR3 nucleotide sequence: TGTGCCAGCAGCGTAGGATCGGGGGGGGACGAGCAGTACTTC.

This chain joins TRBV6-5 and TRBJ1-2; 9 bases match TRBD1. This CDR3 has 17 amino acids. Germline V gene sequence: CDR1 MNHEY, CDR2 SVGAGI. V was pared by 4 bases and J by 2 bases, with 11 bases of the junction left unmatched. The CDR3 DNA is TGTGCCAGCAGTTCAGCCGGGACAGGGACCCACAACTATGGCTACACCTTC. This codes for CASSSAGTGTHNYGYTF.

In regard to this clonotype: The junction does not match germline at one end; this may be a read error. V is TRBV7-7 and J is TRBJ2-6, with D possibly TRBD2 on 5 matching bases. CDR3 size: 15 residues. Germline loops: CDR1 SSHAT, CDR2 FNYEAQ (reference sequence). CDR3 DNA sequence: TGTGCTAGCAGCCTGGGAGATCCTGGGGCCAACGTCCTGACTTTC. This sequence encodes CASSLGDPGANVLTF.

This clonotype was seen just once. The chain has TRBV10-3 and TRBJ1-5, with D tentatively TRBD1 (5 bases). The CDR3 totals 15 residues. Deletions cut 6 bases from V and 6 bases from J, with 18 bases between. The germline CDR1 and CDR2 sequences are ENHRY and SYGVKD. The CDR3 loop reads CAISDLDKVSQPQHF. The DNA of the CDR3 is TGTGCCATCAGCGATTTGGACAAGGTTTCTCAGCCCCAGCATTTT.

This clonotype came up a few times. The CDR3 loop reads CSAGGGAYNEQFF. The CDR3 nucleotides read TGCAGTGCTGGAGGGGGCGCCTACAATGAGCAGTTCTTC. The chain links TRBV20-1 to TRBJ2-1; a possible D gene is TRBD1 (7 bases). The germline V gene encodes CDR1 DFQATT and CDR2 SNEGSKA (reference sequence). The length of the CDR3 is 13 residues. The germline V and J ends were trimmed by 5 bases and 2 bases, with 10 bases remaining between them.

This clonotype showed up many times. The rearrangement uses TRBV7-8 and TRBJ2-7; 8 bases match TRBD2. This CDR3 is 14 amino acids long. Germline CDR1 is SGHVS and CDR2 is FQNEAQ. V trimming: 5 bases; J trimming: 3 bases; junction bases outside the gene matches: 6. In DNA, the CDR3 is TGTGCCAGCAGCCCGTTTAGCGGGGACTACGAGCAGTACTTC. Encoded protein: CASSPFSGDYEQYF.

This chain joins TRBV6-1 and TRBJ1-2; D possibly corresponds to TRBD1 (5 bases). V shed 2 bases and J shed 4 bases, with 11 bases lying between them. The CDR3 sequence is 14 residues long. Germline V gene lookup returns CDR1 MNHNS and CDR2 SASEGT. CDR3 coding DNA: TGTGCCAGCAGTGAAAACAGGAACTCCTATGGCTACACCTTC. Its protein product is CASSENRNSYGYTF.

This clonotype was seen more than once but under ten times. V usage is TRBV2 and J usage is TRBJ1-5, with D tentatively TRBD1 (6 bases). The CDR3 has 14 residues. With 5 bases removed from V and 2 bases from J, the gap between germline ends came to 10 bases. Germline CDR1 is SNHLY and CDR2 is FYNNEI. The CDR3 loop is CASSSNRGNQPQHF. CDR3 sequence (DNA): TGTGCCAGCAGTTCGAACAGGGGCAATCAGCCCCAGCATTTT.

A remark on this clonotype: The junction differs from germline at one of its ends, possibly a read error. CDR3 nucleotide sequence: TGTACCAGCAGTTCCTCCCTACGAACAGGGTGGAGACTGTTTTTT. Amino acid sequence: CTSSSSLRTGWRLFF. The chain links TRBV12-3 or TRBV12-4 to TRBJ1-4; D perhaps matches TRBD1 (6 bases). This CDR3 has 15 amino acids.

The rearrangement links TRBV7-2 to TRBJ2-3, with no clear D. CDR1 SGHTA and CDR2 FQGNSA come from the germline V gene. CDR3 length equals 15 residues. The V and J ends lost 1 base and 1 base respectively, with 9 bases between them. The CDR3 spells CASSLEGKRTDTQYF. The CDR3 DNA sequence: TGTGCCAGCAGCTTAGAAGGCAAACGCACAGATACGCAGTATTTT. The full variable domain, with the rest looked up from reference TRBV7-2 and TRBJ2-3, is GAGVSQSPSNKVTEKGKDVELRCDPISGHTALYWYRQSLGQGLEFLIYFQGNSAPDKSGLPSDRFSAERTGGSVSTLTIQRTQQEDSAVYLCASSLEGKRTDTQYFGPGTRLTVL.

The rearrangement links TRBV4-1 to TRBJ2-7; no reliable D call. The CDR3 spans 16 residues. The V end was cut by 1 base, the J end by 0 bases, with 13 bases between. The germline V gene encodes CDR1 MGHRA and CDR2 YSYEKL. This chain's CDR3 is CASSQGIQSFSYEQYF. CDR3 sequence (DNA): TGCGCCAGCAGCCAAGGGATACAGAGTTTCTCCTACGAGCAGTACTTC.